Below are 9 T cell receptor beta chains sequenced from a single sample in a study of blood T cell repertoires in COVID-19. Profiled with immunoSEQ multiplex PCR; TCRdb holds only in-frame clones, not every one. The sample gives 100,000 to 150,000 clones, about nine tenths of which show up once; 2% to 2.5% is in the top ten. The sample consisted of peripheral blood. These receptors were collected from a man aged 50 to 59 with active COVID-19.

The V and J genes are TRBV7-9 and TRBJ1-5; 9 bases map to TRBD1. CDR3 length equals 14 residues. CDR1 is SEHNR and CDR2 is FQNEAQ in the germline V gene (reference sequence). V was clipped by 1 base and J by 9 bases; unmatched bases: 4. CDR3 DNA: TGTGCCAGCAGCTTAGAGGGACAGGGAGGGCCCCAGCATTTT. It codes for CASSLEGQGGPQHF.

The chain combines TRBV4-3 with TRBJ2-2; D might be TRBD1 (5 bases). The CDR3 extends over 14 amino acids. In germline, CDR1 is LGHNA, CDR2 YSLEER. V shed 6 bases and J shed 5 bases, with 13 bases lying between them. The CDR3 coding sequence is TGCGCCAGCAGTCACAATCAGGGTACCGGGGAGCTGTTTTTT. Its protein product is CASSHNQGTGELFF.

The V gene is TRBV2, the J gene TRBJ1-5; maybe TRBD1 (6 bases). V gave up 4 bases and J gave up 4 bases, with 8 bases separating them. Germline-derived CDR1 and CDR2 are SNHLY and FYNNEI. The CDR3 loop spans 13 amino acids. This chain's CDR3 is CASSGDTNQPQHF. CDR3 nucleotides: TGTGCCAGCAGTGGGGACACAAATCAGCCCCAGCATTTT.

This clone occurred once. V is TRBV11-2 and J is TRBJ2-3, with 9 bases fitting TRBD1. The CDR3 has 15 amino acids. V trimming: 5 bases; J trimming: 3 bases; junction bases outside the gene matches: 6. Germline V lookup: CDR1 SGHAT, CDR2 FQNNGV. The CDR3 bases are TGTGCCAGCAGCCGGACAGGGGTCTGGACAGATACGCAGTATTTT. It codes for CASSRTGVWTDTQYF.

The V gene is TRBV15, the J gene TRBJ2-2; a weak D match, TRBD2 (5 bases). Trimming took off 3 bases at V and 0 bases at J, with 5 bases between the two ends. Looked up from germline, CDR1 is LNHNV and CDR2 is YYDKDF (reference sequence). The length of the CDR3 is 14 residues. CDR3 coding DNA: TGTGCCACCAGCAGGGGAGCGAACACCGGGGAGCTGTTTTTT. As protein: CATSRGANTGELFF.

The chain employs TRBV9 and TRBJ2-7; tentative D call: TRBD1 (5 bases). The ends were cut back, 6 bases at V and 0 bases at J, with 16 bases in the middle. The CDR3 spans 15 residues. From germline, CDR1 is SGDLS and CDR2 YYNGEE. This CDR3 reads CASIRLGQISYEQYF. The CDR3 nucleotides read TGTGCCAGCATCCGGTTGGGGCAGATCTCCTACGAGCAGTACTTC.

J is TRBJ2-7 and V is TRBV9; possible D gene TRBD2, 5 bases. V dropped 0 bases and J dropped 3 bases, with 10 bases sitting between them. CDR1 is SGDLS, CDR2 YYNGEE, per germline. The CDR3 runs to 14 residues. The CDR3 sequence: CASSVGPGNYEQYF. DNA for the CDR3: TGTGCCAGCAGCGTAGGACCGGGAAACTACGAGCAGTACTTC.

CDR3 in DNA: TGTGCCAGCAGCTTAGGTCAGTGGAGCCGCCGGACTGAAGCTTTCTTT. This codes for CASSLGQWSRRTEAFF. The V and J genes are TRBV7-2 and TRBJ1-1, with D uncertain. The CDR3 contains 16 residues. Trimming removed 1 base at V and 5 bases at J, with 17 bases between. Germline CDR1 SGHTA, CDR2 FQGNSA.

This chain connects TRBV7-2 to TRBJ1-5; no firm D call. Germline lookup yields CDR1 SGHTA and CDR2 FQGNSA. The CDR3 is made up of 14 amino acids. V was clipped by 3 bases and J by 9 bases, with 15 bases between them. CDR3 protein: CASSFLDPRRPQHF. CDR3 nucleotides: TGTGCCAGCAGCTTTTTAGACCCGAGGCGGCCCCAGCATTTT.